These 12 T cell receptor beta chains came from one sample sequenced in a study of T cell changes during pregnancy in multiple sclerosis. Using immunoSEQ multiplex PCR, the repertoire was profiled, and TCRdb retains in-frame clones only, with some absent. The sample lists 55,000 to 65,000 clones, over 90% occurring once. The sample consisted of CD8+ T cells from peripheral blood mononuclear cells, taken in the third trimester of pregnancy. The receptors originated from a female donor with multiple sclerosis, enrolled in a pregnancy study.

The chain uses TRBV2 and TRBJ1-1; D may be TRBD1 (5 bases). V dropped 4 bases and J dropped 0 bases, with 9 bases sitting between them. CDR3 length equals 14 residues. Germline V lookup: CDR1 SNHLY, CDR2 FYNNEI. CDR3 sequence (DNA): TGTGCCAGCAGTGTGGCGGGGGTGAACACTGAAGCTTTCTTT. The encoded protein is CASSVAGVNTEAFF.

This sequence joins TRBV29-1 and TRBJ2-2, with TRBD2 matching over 10 bases. Germline V gene lookup returns CDR1 SQVTM and CDR2 ANQGSEA. The CDR3 is 14 residues long. The V segment lost 6 bases and the J segment 6 bases; nucleotides outside the gene matches: 7. CDR3 residues: CSVEREGLPGELFF. CDR3 in DNA: TGCAGCGTGGAGCGGGAGGGGCTGCCCGGGGAGCTGTTTTTT.

V and J are TRBV12-5 and TRBJ2-1; 13 nucleotides match TRBD2. The CDR3 spans 17 residues. From germline, CDR1 is LGHNT and CDR2 FRNRAP. Losses at the gene ends were 2 bases for V and 7 bases for J; bases not matched to a gene: 8. This chain's CDR3 is CASGLNLGLAGWNEQFF. The CDR3 DNA reads as TGTGCTAGTGGTTTGAACCTGGGACTAGCGGGATGGAATGAGCAGTTCTTC. Combining the CDR3 with reference TRBV12-5 and TRBJ2-1 gives the whole variable domain DARVTQTPRHKVTEMGQEVTMRCQPILGHNTVFWYRQTMMQGLELLAYFRNRAPLDDSGMPKDRFSAEMPDATLATLKIQPSEPRDSAVYFCASGLNLGLAGWNEQFFGPGTRLTVL.

This clone showed up just a few times. This rearrangement joins TRBV4-3 to TRBJ2-2, with 8 nucleotides matching TRBD2. This CDR3 spans 17 amino acids. V was pared by 0 bases and J by 5 bases, with 8 bases of the junction left unmatched. The V gene's germline CDR1 is LGHNA and CDR2 YSLEER. Here the CDR3 reads CASSQDWRVAGTGELFF. CDR3 sequence (DNA): TGCGCCAGCAGCCAAGACTGGCGAGTAGCGGGAACCGGGGAGCTGTTTTTT.

The chain combines TRBV15 with TRBJ1-5, with TRBD1 identical over 7 bases. Germline-derived CDR1 and CDR2 are LNHNV and YYDKDF (reference sequence). The CDR3 extends over 15 amino acids. The V gene end was trimmed by 8 bases and the J gene end by 3 bases; junction bases not matched to a gene: 10. CDR3 nucleotides: TGTGCCACCGCCCGGGACAGCCTAGACAATCAGCCCCAGCATTTT. It encodes CATARDSLDNQPQHF.

The sample holds a few counts of this clone. The chain employs TRBV6-1 and TRBJ1-1; TRBD1 might be the D (6 bases). Germline loops: CDR1 MNHNS, CDR2 SASEGT. The CDR3 runs to 14 residues. Trimming took off 2 bases at V and 4 bases at J, with 11 bases between the two ends. Here the CDR3 reads CASSETGYVTEAFF. The CDR3 DNA reads as TGTGCCAGCAGTGAAACAGGGTACGTCACTGAAGCTTTCTTT.

The chain uses TRBV29-1 and TRBJ2-7, with D hard to call. The CDR3 has 12 residues. Germline V CDR1 and CDR2: SQVTM, ANQGSEA. Trimming took 1 base from V and 2 from J, leaving 6 bases between them. CDR3: CSVEVYPYEQYF. The CDR3, as DNA: TGCAGCGTTGAAGTTTATCCCTACGAGCAGTACTTC.

The gene calls are TRBV27 and TRBJ1-5, with 7 bases lining up with TRBD1. Trimming took 8 bases from V and 3 from J; bases not matched to a gene: 4. The CDR3 contains 13 residues. Germline values: CDR1 MNHEY, CDR2 SMNVEV (reference sequence). This CDR3 reads CASGTAFNQPQHF. The CDR3 DNA is TGTGCCAGCGGGACAGCTTTCAATCAGCCCCAGCATTTT.

The rearrangement uses TRBV4-2 and TRBJ1-1; a weak D match, TRBD1 (6 bases). The germline V and J ends were trimmed by 3 bases and 0 bases, with 17 bases remaining between them. Germline CDR1 reads LGHNA; CDR2 reads YNFKEQ. The CDR3 contains 17 residues. CDR3 loop: CASSHATGDFMNTEAFF. DNA for the CDR3: TGTGCCAGCAGCCATGCGACAGGAGATTTCATGAACACTGAAGCTTTCTTT.

This rearrangement joins TRBV5-6 to TRBJ1-1; D perhaps matches TRBD1 (6 bases). Germline assignment: CDR1 SGHDT and CDR2 YYEEEE. Trimming shortened V by 3 bases and J by 3 bases, and 12 bases separated the two germline ends. This CDR3 region has 14 residues. CDR3 nucleotide sequence: TGTGCCAGCAGCTGGATACAGGGCCACACTGAAGCTTTCTTT. Residues: CASSWIQGHTEAFF.

The V call is TRBV5-1, the J call TRBJ1-5, with TRBD1 matching over 11 bases. The CDR3 loop spans 16 amino acids. In germline, CDR1 is SGHRS, CDR2 YFSETQ. V shed 4 bases and J 6 bases; nucleotides not matched to a gene: 9. The CDR3 DNA reads as TGCGCCAGCAGCCTGGGGGACAGGGGGTTGGGTCAGCCCCAGCATTTT. This translates into CASSLGDRGLGQPQHF.

The chain couples TRBV30 to TRBJ1-1, with TRBD1 matching 8 bases. Germline V CDR1 and CDR2: GTSNPN, SVGIG (reference sequence). The CDR3 is 14 residues long. The V segment lost 0 bases and the J segment 4 bases; nucleotides outside the gene matches: 4. The CDR3 sequence is CAWSVGQGATEAFF. The CDR3 bases are TGTGCCTGGAGTGTAGGGCAGGGGGCCACTGAAGCTTTCTTT.